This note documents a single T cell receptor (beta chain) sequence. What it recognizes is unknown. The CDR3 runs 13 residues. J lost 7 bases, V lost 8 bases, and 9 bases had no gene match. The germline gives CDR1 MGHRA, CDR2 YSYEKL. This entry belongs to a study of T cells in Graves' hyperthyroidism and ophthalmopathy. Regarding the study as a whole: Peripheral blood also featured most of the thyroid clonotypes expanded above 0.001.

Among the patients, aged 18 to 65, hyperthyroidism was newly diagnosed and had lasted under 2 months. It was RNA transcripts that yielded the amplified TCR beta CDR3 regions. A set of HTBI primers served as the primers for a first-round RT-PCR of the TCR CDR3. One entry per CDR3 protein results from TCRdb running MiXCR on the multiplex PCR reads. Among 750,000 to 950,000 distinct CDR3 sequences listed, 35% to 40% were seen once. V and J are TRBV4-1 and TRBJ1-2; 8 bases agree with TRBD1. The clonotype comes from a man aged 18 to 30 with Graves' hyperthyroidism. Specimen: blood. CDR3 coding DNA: TGCGCCAGCTCGAGGACAGGGTTGGGTGGCTACACCTTC. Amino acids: CASSRTGLGGYTF.